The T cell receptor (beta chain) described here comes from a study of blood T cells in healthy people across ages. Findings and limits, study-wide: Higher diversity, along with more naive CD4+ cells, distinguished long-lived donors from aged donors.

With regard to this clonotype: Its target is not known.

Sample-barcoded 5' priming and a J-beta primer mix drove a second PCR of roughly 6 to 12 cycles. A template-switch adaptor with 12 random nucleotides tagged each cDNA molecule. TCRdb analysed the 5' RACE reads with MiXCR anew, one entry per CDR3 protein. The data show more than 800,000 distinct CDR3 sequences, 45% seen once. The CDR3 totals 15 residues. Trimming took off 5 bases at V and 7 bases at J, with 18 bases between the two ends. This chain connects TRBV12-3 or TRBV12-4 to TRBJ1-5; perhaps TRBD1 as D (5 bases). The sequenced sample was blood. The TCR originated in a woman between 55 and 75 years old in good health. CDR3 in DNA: TGTGCCAGCAGTCACACAGGAGCCGGAGCCCAGCCCCAGCATTTT. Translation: CASSHTGAGAQPQHF.